The source of this T cell receptor (beta chain) is a study of blood T cells in healthy people across ages. A second about 6 to 12 cycle PCR used barcoded and J-beta primers. Each CDR3 protein gets one entry after TCRdb re-called the 5' RACE reads with MiXCR. The sample gives 650,000 to 700,000 distinct CDR3 sequences, 52% of which show up once; around an eighth is in the top ten. General study points: Across the age range, TCR beta diversity per million T cells fell in a roughly linear way. PBMCs were not sorted, which prevented a conclusive comparison of naive versus antigen-experienced cells.

With 7 bases removed from V and 4 bases from J, the gap between germline ends came to 13 bases. CDR3 size: 12 residues. Germline V gives CDR1 DFQATT, CDR2 SNEGSKA (reference sequence). Comment on this clonotype: Its antigen is undetermined.

The sequence came from a woman of 80 years or more in good health. Sequencing was done on a sample of blood. The rearrangement uses TRBV20-1 and TRBJ2-5; tentative D call: TRBD2 (5 bases). CDR3: CSVGREGETQYF. The CDR3 bases are TGCAGTGTGGGTCGCGAGGGAGAGACCCAGTACTTC.